The 4 T cell receptor beta chains presented below share a single source sample, sequenced in a study of cytomegalovirus exposure and HLA in healthy donors. The PCR used 60 Vbeta and 13 Jbeta primers. Data came from immunoSEQ multiplex PCR; TCRdb stores just in-frame clones and leaves some out. The table lists roughly 180,000 clones, about 85% of them singletons. Sequencing input: PBMCs. The receptor source for this set is a boy younger than 10 in good health and CMV-seronegative.

V usage is TRBV18 and J usage is TRBJ2-1; a possible D gene is TRBD1 (6 bases). The CDR3 has 17 residues. V dropped 1 base and J dropped 3 bases, with 16 bases sitting between them. Germline-derived CDR1 and CDR2 are KGHSH and LQKENI. This CDR3 is CASSPQTGQGNYNEQFF. The CDR3, as DNA: TGTGCCAGCTCACCACAAACAGGGCAGGGGAACTACAATGAGCAGTTCTTC.

The V gene is TRBV13, the J gene TRBJ2-3; 14 bases fit TRBD2. In germline, CDR1 is PRHDT, CDR2 FYEKMQ (reference sequence). The trim removed 5 bases at V and 3 bases at J, leaving 13 bases unmatched. CDR3 length equals 19 residues. CDR3 loop: CASSAVPGLAGVGTDTQYF. The CDR3 DNA reads TGTGCCAGCAGCGCCGTACCGGGACTAGCGGGAGTGGGGACAGATACGCAGTATTTT.

The gene calls are TRBV9 and TRBJ2-7; D is possibly TRBD1 (6 bases). Germline CDR1 reads SGDLS; CDR2 reads YYNGEE. The CDR3 covers 14 residues. The V end was cut by 2 bases, the J end by 5 bases, with 14 bases between. In DNA, the CDR3 is TGTGCCAGCAGCGTTGCGACGACAGGACACGAGCAGTACTTC. This codes for CASSVATTGHEQYF.

V usage is TRBV10-1 and J usage is TRBJ1-5; D uncertain. V lost 4 bases to trimming and J lost 11 bases, with 15 bases between them. The germline V gene encodes CDR1 WNHNN and CDR2 SYGVQD (reference sequence). The CDR3 extends over 13 amino acids. The CDR3 here is CASSVTRSLAQHF. The CDR3 nucleotides are TGCGCCAGCAGTGTCACGAGGTCTTTGGCCCAGCATTTT.